One and the same sample provided the 32 T cell receptor beta chains below, sequenced in a study of blood T cell repertoires in COVID-19. Sequencing was performed with immunoSEQ multiplex PCR; in TCRdb, only in-frame clones are kept and a portion is missing. The sample has some 80,000 clones, 85% to 90% seen once; the top ten hold approximately 8%. Specimen: peripheral blood. These receptors were taken from a man older than 75 with active or convalescent COVID-19.

The chain employs TRBV29-1 and TRBJ2-2; perhaps TRBD1 as D (6 bases). Germline values: CDR1 SQVTM, CDR2 ANQGSEA. The CDR3 covers 13 residues. Trimming shortened V by 1 base and J by 9 bases, and 12 bases separated the two germline ends. CDR3 DNA: TGCAGCGTTGAAGGACAGGTTGGACGGGAGCTGTTTTTT. Translated: CSVEGQVGRELFF.

This chain links TRBV15 with TRBJ1-3, with 8 bases fitting TRBD1. With V trimmed by 2 bases and J by 0 bases, 3 bases remained unmatched. The CDR3 has 16 residues. The germline V gene has CDR1 LNHNV and CDR2 YYDKDF (reference sequence). The CDR3 DNA reads TGTGCCACCAGCAGATTACAGGGGGACTCTGGAAACACCATATATTTT. It translates to CATSRLQGDSGNTIYF.

The CDR3 sequence is CASSQGRDTEAFF. The CDR3, as DNA: TGTGCCAGCAGCCAAGGAAGAGACACTGAAGCTTTCTTT. The rearrangement joins TRBV3-1 (or the pseudogene TRBV3-2) to TRBJ1-1; no definite D call. The CDR3 length is 13 residues. Germline loops: CDR1 LGHDT, CDR2 YNNKEL (reference sequence). V lost 1 base and J 3 bases, leaving 6 bases between the germline ends.

The gene calls are TRBV7-9 and TRBJ2-5, with unresolved D. V was clipped by 3 bases and J by 4 bases, with 6 bases between them. Germline CDR1 reads SEHNR; CDR2 reads FQNEAQ (reference sequence). The CDR3 is 12 residues long. The CDR3 DNA reads as TGTGCCAGCAGCTTGTATCGAGAGACCCAGTACTTC. It translates to CASSLYRETQYF.

This chain links TRBV18 with TRBJ2-2, with unresolved D. The germline V gene has CDR1 KGHSH and CDR2 LQKENI. This CDR3 is built from 16 residues. V was clipped by 3 bases and J by 1 base, with 12 bases between them. The CDR3 region has the DNA TGTGCCAGCTCACCGTTCGAGACAAAGAACACCGGGGAGCTGTTTTTT. This gives the protein CASSPFETKNTGELFF.

The V and J genes are TRBV24-1 and TRBJ1-2, with a tentative D call TRBD1 (5 bases). Per the germline V gene, CDR1 is KGHDR and CDR2 is SFDVKD. The V gene lost 4 bases and the J gene lost 0 bases, with 8 bases spanning the gap. CDR3 length equals 14 residues. The CDR3 sequence is CATSEPTANYGYTF. CDR3 bases: TGTGCCACCAGTGAGCCGACAGCTAACTATGGCTACACCTTC.

V gene TRBV5-5 combines with J gene TRBJ2-1; the match to TRBD2 covers 11 bases. Germline V gives CDR1 SGHKS, CDR2 YYEKEE (reference sequence). The V gene end was trimmed by 1 base and the J gene end by 9 bases; junction bases not matched to a gene: 6. This CDR3 spans 15 amino acids. CDR3 protein: CASSLRSGGDGEQFF. For the CDR3, the DNA is TGTGCCAGCAGCTTGCGTAGCGGGGGGGACGGTGAGCAGTTCTTC.

The chain combines TRBV6-6 with TRBJ1-2, with D maybe TRBD1 (5 bases). Germline V CDR1 and CDR2: MNHNY, SVGAGI (reference sequence). V was shortened by 0 bases and J by 2 bases, with 10 bases between the two germline ends. The CDR3 totals 15 residues. For the CDR3, the DNA is TGTGCCAGCAGTTACTCACGCGGGGGAAACTATGGCTACACCTTC. This translates into CASSYSRGGNYGYTF.

This chain uses TRBV6-5 with TRBJ1-6, with 8 bases aligning to TRBD1. The V and J ends lost 2 bases and 8 bases, in that order; junction bases with no gene match: 5. This CDR3 has 15 residues. From germline, CDR1 is MNHEY and CDR2 SVGAGI. CDR3 residues: CASSYDHRGDSPLHF. The DNA of the CDR3 is TGTGCCAGCAGTTACGACCACAGGGGGGATTCACCCCTCCACTTT.

This clone was detected only a few times. The rearrangement joins TRBV7-8 to TRBJ1-1, with 9 bases aligning to TRBD1. The CDR3 covers 15 residues. V trimming: 3 bases; J trimming: 1 base; junction bases outside the gene matches: 3. From germline, CDR1 is SGHVS and CDR2 FQNEAQ. The CDR3 region has the DNA TGTGCCAGCAGCTTTGCGGGACAGGGGAACACTGAAGCTTTCTTT. Translation: CASSFAGQGNTEAFF.

The J gene is TRBJ2-3, the V gene TRBV3-1 (or the pseudogene TRBV3-2); TRBD2 might be the D (7 bases). Germline CDR1 reads LGHDT; CDR2 reads YNNKEL (reference sequence). The V end lost 4 bases, the J end lost 3 bases, and 14 bases lay between the germline ends. The CDR3 extends over 15 amino acids. DNA of the CDR3: TGTGCCAGCAGCCGGGTTGGGGGGGCAACAGATACGCAGTATTTT. This codes for CASSRVGGATDTQYF.

The V and J genes are TRBV19 and TRBJ2-3; TRBD1 agrees at 12 bases. Germline values: CDR1 LNHDA, CDR2 SQIVND (reference sequence). Trimming took 8 bases from V and 2 from J; bases not matched to a gene: 14. The CDR3 is 18 amino acids. The CDR3 reads CASSGQGATPLFTDTQYF. The CDR3 nucleotides are TGTGCCAGTTCGGGACAGGGGGCTACTCCTCTTTTCACAGATACGCAGTATTTT.

In its sample, this clone was seen once. The chain couples TRBV5-5 to TRBJ1-1; TRBD1 agrees at 8 bases. The germline CDR1 and CDR2 sequences are SGHKS and YYEKEE (reference sequence). This CDR3 comprises 14 residues. V dropped 3 bases and J dropped 9; count of bases not matched to a gene: 10. The CDR3 coding sequence is TGTGCCAGCAGCTCAACGGACAGGGTATCGAAAGCTTTCTTT. This gives the protein CASSSTDRVSKAFF.

This sequence joins TRBV5-6 and TRBJ1-4; no reliable D call. The CDR3 consists of 14 residues. Trimming removed 4 bases from V and 6 bases from J, with 13 bases in between. Germline-derived CDR1 and CDR2 are SGHDT and YYEEEE. CDR3 DNA sequence: TGTGCCAGCAGCCTCTACGACGAGGATGAAAAACTGTTTTTT. Protein product: CASSLYDEDEKLFF.

The chain combines TRBV5-1 with TRBJ2-1; TRBD2 is a possible D gene (5 bases). CDR1 SGHRS and CDR2 YFSETQ come from the germline V gene. Trimming removed 4 bases at V and 2 bases at J, with 13 bases between. The CDR3 is 15 amino acids. The CDR3 loop reads CASSHGRAAYNEQFF. As DNA, the CDR3 is TGCGCCAGCAGCCACGGGCGGGCGGCCTACAATGAGCAGTTCTTC.

The rearrangement links TRBV7-2 to TRBJ2-3, with no clear D. V dropped 0 bases and J dropped 3 bases, with 7 bases sitting between them. The CDR3 is made up of 14 amino acids. Germline CDR1 SGHTA, CDR2 FQGNSA. The CDR3 loop reads CASSLASATDTQYF. In nucleotides, the CDR3 is TGTGCCAGCAGCTTAGCAAGCGCAACAGATACGCAGTATTTT.

The V call is TRBV11-3, the J call TRBJ2-2; D is perhaps TRBD1 (6 bases). The CDR3 is 12 amino acids. V dropped 5 bases and J dropped 5 bases, with 6 bases sitting between them. Germline CDR1 reads SGHNT; CDR2 reads YENEEA. For the CDR3, the DNA is TGTGCCAGCAGCAGGGGGACCGGGGAGCTGTTTTTT. It specifies CASSRGTGELFF.

This clone appeared a single time. This chain links TRBV5-1 with TRBJ2-3; 10 positions match TRBD1. CDR1 is SGHRS, CDR2 YFSETQ, per germline. The CDR3 is 17 residues long. Germline trimming cut 4 bases from V and 1 base from J; bases unmatched to any gene: 9. The CDR3 nucleotides read TGCGCCAGCAGCACACACGACAGGGGGCTAGGCACAGATACGCAGTATTTT. Its translation: CASSTHDRGLGTDTQYF.

This chain links TRBV5-6 with TRBJ1-3; no definite D call. CDR1 and CDR2 from the germline V gene are SGHDT and YYEEEE. Trimming stripped 6 bases from V and 2 bases from J, with 12 bases between. This CDR3 region has 14 residues. In DNA, the CDR3 is TGTGCCAGCATGCGGCGGGGAACTGGAAACACCATATATTTT. The encoded protein is CASMRRGTGNTIYF. The full variable domain, with the rest looked up from reference TRBV5-6 and TRBJ1-3, is DAGVTQSPTHLIKTRGQQVTLRCSPKSGHDTVSWYQQALGQGPQFIFQYYEEEERQRGNFPDRFSGHQFPNYSSELNVNALLLGDSALYLCASMRRGTGNTIYFGEGSWLTVV.

The chain employs TRBV3-1 (or the pseudogene TRBV3-2) and TRBJ1-6; D possibly corresponds to TRBD1 (6 bases). This CDR3 has 14 residues. Trimming shortened V by 8 bases and J by 9 bases, and 17 bases separated the two germline ends. Germline V CDR1 and CDR2: LGHDT, YNNKEL (reference sequence). The CDR3 nucleotides are TGTGCCAGCCGACCGGGACATTCGCCTTCACCCCTCCACTTT. Its translation: CASRPGHSPSPLHF.

CDR3 region: CASSLIAHLGETQYF. CDR3 DNA: TGTGCCAGTAGCCTGATAGCACATCTCGGGGAGACCCAGTACTTC. The genes are TRBV19 and TRBJ2-5, with no clear D. V was cut by 6 bases and J by 5 bases, with 19 bases left in between. This CDR3 has 15 amino acids. Germline loops: CDR1 LNHDA, CDR2 SQIVND (reference sequence).

The genes are TRBV5-1 and TRBJ2-2, with D possibly being TRBD2 (5 bases). The CDR3 length is 14 residues. The germline V gene encodes CDR1 SGHRS and CDR2 YFSETQ. V was cut by 5 bases and J by 4 bases, with 12 bases left in between. CDR3 amino acids: CASSRLPFTGELFF. The DNA of the CDR3 is TGCGCCAGCAGTCGACTACCCTTCACCGGGGAGCTGTTTTTT.

The chain employs TRBV7-8 and TRBJ1-4; 7 positions match TRBD1. V shed 4 bases and J 7 bases; nucleotides not matched to a gene: 3. The CDR3 sequence is 13 residues long. Germline assignment: CDR1 SGHVS and CDR2 FQNEAQ. The DNA of the CDR3 is TGTGCCAGCAGCTCCCACAGGGGTGAAAAACTGTTTTTT. Protein: CASSSHRGEKLFF. Looking up the rest from reference TRBV7-8 and TRBJ1-4 gives the full variable domain: GAGVSQSPRYKVAKRGQDVALRCDPISGHVSLFWYQQALGQGPEFLTYFQNEAQLDKSGLPSDRFFAERPEGSVSTLKIQRTQQEDSAVYLCASSSHRGEKLFFGSGTQLSVL.

CDR3 nucleotide sequence: TGTGCCAGTAGTATTCGACTAGCGGGAGGGCTCACCAATGAGCAGTTCTTC. Protein: CASSIRLAGGLTNEQFF. The rearrangement links TRBV19 to TRBJ2-1; 14 positions match TRBD2. The V gene's germline CDR1 is LNHDA and CDR2 SQIVND (reference sequence). This CDR3 has 17 residues. With V trimmed by 3 bases and J by 6 bases, 7 bases remained unmatched.

A few counts support this clone. The chain carries TRBV7-3 and TRBJ2-1, with unresolved D. CDR3 length: 17 amino acids. Germline-derived CDR1 and CDR2 are SGHTA and FQGTGA. V was clipped by 4 bases and J by 6 bases, with 22 bases between them. The CDR3 DNA sequence: TGTGCCAGCAGCTCCTCCTCCCACCGAAACAGCTTCAATGAGCAGTTCTTC. Its translation: CASSSSSHRNSFNEQFF. The full variable domain, with the rest looked up from reference TRBV7-3 and TRBJ2-1, is GAGVSQTPSNKVTEKGKYVELRCDPISGHTALYWYRQSLGQGPEFLIYFQGTGAADDSGLPNDRFFAVRPEGSVSTLKIQRTERGDSAVYLCASSSSSHRNSFNEQFFGPGTRLTVL.

This chain joins TRBV2 and TRBJ2-1, with 7 bases aligning to TRBD1. This CDR3 has 15 residues. J lost 2 bases, V lost 5 bases, and 6 bases had no gene match. CDR1 SNHLY and CDR2 FYNNEI come from the germline V gene. The CDR3 is CASSPQGLAYNEQFF. In DNA form, the CDR3 reads TGTGCCAGCAGTCCACAGGGGTTGGCCTACAATGAGCAGTTCTTC.

This chain links TRBV24-1 with TRBJ2-5, with D tentatively TRBD1 (6 bases). The germline V gene encodes CDR1 KGHDR and CDR2 SFDVKD. The CDR3 length is 17 residues. V lost 2 bases to trimming and J lost 3 bases, with 18 bases between them. The CDR3 protein is CATSDWGRGQREETQYF. CDR3 bases: TGTGCCACCAGTGATTGGGGCAGGGGCCAGCGCGAAGAGACCCAGTACTTC.

The V and J genes are TRBV5-5 and TRBJ1-1, with TRBD1 matching over 8 bases. Germline trimming cut 0 bases from V and 1 base from J; bases unmatched to any gene: 5. Per germline, CDR1 SGHKS and CDR2 YYEKEE (reference sequence). CDR3 length: 16 amino acids. The CDR3 protein is CASSLAIGTGNTEAFF. CDR3 in DNA: TGTGCCAGCAGCTTGGCCATAGGGACAGGGAACACTGAAGCTTTCTTT. Drawing the rest from reference TRBV5-5 and TRBJ1-1, the complete variable domain is DAGVTQSPTHLIKTRGQQVTLRCSPISGHKSVSWYQQVLGQGPQFIFQYYEKEERGRGNFPDRFSARQFPNYSSELNVNALLLGDSALYLCASSLAIGTGNTEAFFGQGTRLTVV.

In nucleotides, the CDR3 is TGTGCCAGCAGGGGCCTTGGACATTTGGATTCACCCCTCCACTTT. Protein product: CASRGLGHLDSPLHF. The V call is TRBV6-5, the J call TRBJ1-6; D may be TRBD1 (5 bases). Trimming took off 6 bases at V and 8 bases at J, with 17 bases between the two ends. CDR3 size: 15 residues. Germline V gene lookup returns CDR1 MNHEY and CDR2 SVGAGI.

The chain uses TRBV3-1 (or the pseudogene TRBV3-2) and TRBJ1-1; possibly TRBD1 for D (5 bases). The V gene's germline CDR1 is LGHDT and CDR2 YNNKEL (reference sequence). The CDR3 consists of 13 residues. V was shortened by 1 base and J by 8 bases, with 11 bases between the two germline ends. The CDR3 coding sequence is TGTGCCAGCAGCCAAGTACGGGGACTGGAAGCTTTCTTT. This translates into CASSQVRGLEAFF.

This sequence joins TRBV5-1 and TRBJ1-2, with 10 bases identical to TRBD1. The CDR3 spans 16 residues. V trimming: 0 bases; J trimming: 2 bases; junction bases outside the gene matches: 4. The germline V gene encodes CDR1 SGHRS and CDR2 YFSETQ. CDR3 sequence: CASSLGGQGRNYGYTF. The CDR3 coding sequence is TGCGCCAGCAGCTTGGGGGGACAGGGGCGGAACTATGGCTACACCTTC.

This chain uses TRBV6-2 or TRBV6-3 with TRBJ1-2; D is perhaps TRBD1 (5 bases). The germline V gene encodes CDR1 MNHEY and CDR2 SVGEGT. The CDR3 totals 12 residues. Trimming stripped 6 bases from V and 4 bases from J, with 9 bases between. Here the CDR3 reads CASSPDSYGYTF. DNA of the CDR3: TGTGCCAGCAGCCCCGACAGCTATGGCTACACCTTC.